The rows below give T cell receptor beta chains drawn from one sample of a study of blood T cell repertoires in COVID-19. The table came from immunoSEQ multiplex PCR; TCRdb's copy has only in-frame clones and leaves some out. The sample lists 200,000 to 250,000 clones; approximately 83% were seen once. Sequencing was done on a sample of PBMCs or T cells enriched from blood (not recorded which). The origin of the receptors is a woman in her 50s who had been exposed to COVID-19. Both conserved end residues are part of each CDR3. Fields, in order: CDR3 protein, CDR3 DNA, J gene, clone size, D gene, V gene. A D gene is named only where the DNA matches it firmly. Clone size is shown for a subset of rows, as once, few, many or a class of expanded clone.

CASRQGVGQGTSPLHF	TGTGCCAGCAGGCAAGGGGTGGGACAGGGAACTTCACCCCTCCACTTT	TRBJ1-6	-	TRBD1	TRBV3-1/TRBV3-2
CASSPPLWGRDEQYF	TGTGCCAGCAGCCCCCCCCTTTGGGGGCGGGACGAGCAGTACTTC	TRBJ2-7	-	-	TRBV6-5
CASSLDWGRYNEQFF	TGTGCCAGCAGCTTAGACTGGGGGCGGTACAATGAGCAGTTCTTC	TRBJ2-1	-	-	TRBV7-2
CASSIGQGDTQYF	TGTGCCAGCAGTATTGGGCAGGGTGATACGCAGTATTTT	TRBJ2-3	-	-	TRBV11-2
CASTPSRHSGAAFF	TGTGCCAGCACCCCTTCCCGACACTCAGGTGCGGCTTTCTTT	TRBJ1-1	few	-	TRBV3-1/TRBV3-2
CASSLVTGLSLF	TGTGCCAGCAGCTTGGTGACAGGACTGAGCCTCTTC	TRBJ1-2	-	-	TRBV5-5
CASSHHLGGGEFQTQYF	TGCGCCAGCAGCCACCACTTGGGCGGGGGGGAATTTCAGACCCAGTACTTC	TRBJ2-5	-	TRBD2	TRBV4-3
CASSLAGGNTIYF	TGTGCCAGCAGTTTGGCGGGTGGAAACACCATATATTTT	TRBJ1-3	many	-	TRBV12-3/TRBV12-4
CASSGTGMGNSPLHF	TGTGCCAGCAGTGGGACAGGCATGGGGAATTCACCCCTCCACTTT	TRBJ1-6	-	TRBD1	TRBV2
CAWSGGSSLYTF	TGTGCCTGGAGTGGCGGGTCCTCCCTCTACACCTTC	TRBJ1-2	-	-	TRBV30
CASSQETENTEAFF	TGTGCCAGCAGCCAAGAGACAGAGAACACTGAAGCTTTCTTT	TRBJ1-1	once	-	TRBV3-1/TRBV3-2
CASRGQGIHYTF	TGTGCCAGCCGGGGACAGGGGATTCACTACACCTTC	TRBJ1-2	-	TRBD1	TRBV7-9
CASSPYNRGDEQFF	TGTGCCAGCAGCCCTTACAACAGGGGCGATGAGCAGTTCTTC	TRBJ2-1	-	TRBD1	TRBV9
CSVVLAGGRSNEQFF	TGCAGCGTTGTTCTAGCGGGGGGCCGGTCCAATGAGCAGTTCTTC	TRBJ2-1	many	TRBD2	TRBV29-1
CASSFNRGLGGYTF	TGTGCCAGCAGTTTTAACAGGGGGTTGGGAGGCTACACCTTC	TRBJ1-2	-	TRBD1	TRBV28
CAISERKGTNYGYTF	TGTGCCATCAGTGAGAGAAAGGGGACTAACTATGGCTACACCTTC	TRBJ1-2	-	-	TRBV10-3
CASSDGGQPQHF	TGTGCCAGCAGCGACGGAGGTCAGCCCCAGCATTTT	TRBJ1-5	few	-	TRBV21-1
CASGFLAGTAEQYF	TGTGCTAGTGGGTTTCTTGCCGGGACAGCTGAGCAGTACTTC	TRBJ2-7	-	TRBD1	TRBV12-5
CASSAAGSGQPQHF	TGTGCCAGCTCTGCAGCGGGTAGCGGTCAGCCCCAGCATTTT	TRBJ1-5	once	-	TRBV3-1/TRBV3-2